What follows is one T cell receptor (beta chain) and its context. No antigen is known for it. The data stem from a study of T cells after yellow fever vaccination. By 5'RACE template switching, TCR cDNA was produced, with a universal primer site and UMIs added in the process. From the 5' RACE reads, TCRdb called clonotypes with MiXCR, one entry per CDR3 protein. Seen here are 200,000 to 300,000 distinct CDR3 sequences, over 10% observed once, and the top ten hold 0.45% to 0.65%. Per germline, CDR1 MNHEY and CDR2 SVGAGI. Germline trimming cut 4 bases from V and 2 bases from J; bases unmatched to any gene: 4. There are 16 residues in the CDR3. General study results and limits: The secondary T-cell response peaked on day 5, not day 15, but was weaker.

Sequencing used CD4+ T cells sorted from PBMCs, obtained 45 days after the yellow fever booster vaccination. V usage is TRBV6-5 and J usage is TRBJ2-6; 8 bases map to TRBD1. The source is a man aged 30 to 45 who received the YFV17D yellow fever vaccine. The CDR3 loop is CASSSQGAPGANVLTF. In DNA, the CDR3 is TGTGCCAGCAGTTCCCAGGGGGCGCCTGGGGCCAACGTCCTGACTTTC.